The 30 T cell receptor beta chains in this list originate from one sample, sequenced in a study of PD-L1 blockade in urothelial cancer. Here immunoSEQ multiplex PCR was the method, and the copy in TCRdb shows in-frame clones only, minus some. The table includes more than 30,000 clones, around 88% detected once. The material sequenced was PBMCs, taken around atezolizumab (anti-PD-L1) treatment. All receptors derive from a man aged 55 to 70 with urothelial cancer.

This rearrangement joins TRBV28 to TRBJ2-7; TRBD1 is a possible D gene (6 bases). Germline V gene sequence: CDR1 MDHEN, CDR2 SYDVKM. The germline V and J ends were trimmed by 5 bases and 4 bases, with 15 bases remaining between them. The CDR3 is 14 amino acids. CDR3 sequence (DNA): TGTGCCAGCAGTCCTACCGTACAGGGTTACGAGCAGTACTTC. Translation: CASSPTVQGYEQYF.

The rearrangement links TRBV5-1 to TRBJ2-5; 8 nucleotides align to TRBD2. This CDR3 is 14 amino acids long. The germline CDR1 and CDR2 sequences are SGHRS and YFSETQ. Germline trimming cut 2 bases from V and 4 bases from J; bases unmatched to any gene: 4. CDR3 sequence (DNA): TGCGCCAGCAGCTTAGTACGGGGGGGAGAGACCCAGTACTTC. This gives the protein CASSLVRGGETQYF. Based on the CDR3 plus reference TRBV5-1 and TRBJ2-5, the full variable domain is KAGVTQTPRYLIKTRGQQVTLSCSPISGHRSVSWYQQTPGQGLQFLFEYFSETQRNKGNFPGRFSGRQFSNSRSEMNVSTLELGDSALYLCASSLVRGGETQYFGPGTRLLVL.

The chain couples TRBV4-3 to TRBJ2-3; 7 bases line up with TRBD1. This CDR3 is 18 amino acids long. CDR1 is LGHNA, CDR2 YSLEER, per germline. The V segment lost 0 bases and the J segment 0 bases; nucleotides outside the gene matches: 9. The CDR3 region is CASSQDRQGETSTDTQYF. CDR3 bases: TGCGCCAGCAGCCAAGACCGACAGGGTGAGACTAGCACAGATACGCAGTATTTT.

This sequence joins TRBV9 and TRBJ2-7; D perhaps matches TRBD1 (5 bases). The CDR3 has 15 residues. Between the trimmed V and J ends, which lost 0 bases and 2 bases, there was a span of 12 bases. Germline V lookup: CDR1 SGDLS, CDR2 YYNGEE. The DNA for the CDR3 is TGTGCCAGCAGCGTAGATGCAACAGGTACCTACGAGCAGTACTTC. Protein sequence: CASSVDATGTYEQYF.

This clone was seen only a few times. The chain links TRBV4-2 to TRBJ2-1; 10 positions match TRBD2. V dropped 1 base and J dropped 5; count of bases not matched to a gene: 5. CDR1 and CDR2 from the germline V gene are LGHNA and YNFKEQ. This CDR3 has 16 amino acids. CDR3 loop: CASSQGPSGGNNEQFF. As DNA, the CDR3 is TGTGCCAGCAGCCAAGGTCCTAGCGGGGGAAACAATGAGCAGTTCTTC.

The rearrangement uses TRBV5-1 and TRBJ2-3, with 12 bases that match TRBD2. The V gene end was trimmed by 0 bases and the J gene end by 4 bases; junction bases not matched to a gene: 6. CDR1 and CDR2 from the germline V gene are SGHRS and YFSETQ. The CDR3 totals 17 residues. The DNA of the CDR3 is TGCGCCAGCAGCTTGGGGGCCCTAGCGGGGGGGTCAGATACGCAGTATTTT. Its translation: CASSLGALAGGSDTQYF.

The chain has TRBV18 and TRBJ2-7; 11 nucleotides agree with TRBD1. This CDR3 region has 13 residues. CDR1 is KGHSH and CDR2 is LQKENI in the germline V gene. The V and J ends lost 5 bases and 6 bases, in that order; junction bases with no gene match: 3. CDR3 DNA: TGTGCCAGCTCAAGCGGGACAGGGGGCGAGCAGTACTTC. It encodes CASSSGTGGEQYF.

This rearrangement joins TRBV7-2 to TRBJ2-5, with 13 bases fitting TRBD2. Germline loops: CDR1 SGHTA, CDR2 FQGNSA. The trim removed 3 bases at V and 5 bases at J, leaving 9 bases unmatched. This CDR3 region has 17 residues. CDR3 coding DNA: TGTGCCAGCAGCTTCGGGACTAGCGGGACCTTGGGGGAGACCCAGTACTTC. Its protein is CASSFGTSGTLGETQYF. Together with reference TRBV7-2 and TRBJ2-5, the CDR3 gives the full variable domain: GAGVSQSPSNKVTEKGKDVELRCDPISGHTALYWYRQSLGQGLEFLIYFQGNSAPDKSGLPSDRFSAERTGGSVSTLTIQRTQQEDSAVYLCASSFGTSGTLGETQYFGPGTRLLVL.

The chain employs TRBV15 and TRBJ2-1, with 9 bases matching TRBD2. The V and J ends lost 1 base and 4 bases, in that order; junction bases with no gene match: 5. Germline V CDR1 and CDR2: LNHNV, YYDKDF (reference sequence). The CDR3 runs 16 residues. In DNA form, the CDR3 reads TGTGCCACCAGCAGAGGAGGCGGGAGGGTGTACAATGAGCAGTTCTTC. Its translation is CATSRGGGRVYNEQFF.

This clone turned up a few times. This sequence joins TRBV28 and TRBJ1-1, with D perhaps matching TRBD1 (6 bases). Trimming removed 6 bases at V and 9 bases at J, with 20 bases between. The CDR3 runs to 14 residues. Per germline, CDR1 MDHEN and CDR2 SYDVKM. CDR3 region: CASSRRGAGAKAFF. CDR3 nucleotide sequence: TGTGCCAGCAGCCGTCGGGGGGCAGGGGCAAAAGCTTTCTTT.

The chain carries TRBV6-5 and TRBJ2-5, with D possibly being TRBD1 (7 bases). The CDR3 covers 15 residues. Germline values: CDR1 MNHEY, CDR2 SVGAGI. The ends were cut back, 7 bases at V and 5 bases at J, with 20 bases in the middle. CDR3 sequence: CASKAEQGRWETQYF. The CDR3 DNA reads as TGTGCCAGCAAAGCCGAACAGGGGAGGTGGGAGACCCAGTACTTC.

The rearrangement joins TRBV7-3 to TRBJ2-1; 9 nucleotides match TRBD2. CDR1 and CDR2 from the germline V gene are SGHTA and FQGTGA. This CDR3 region has 15 residues. V lost 5 bases to trimming and J lost 4 bases; unmatched junction nucleotides: 6. The CDR3 reads CASSRSGGTYNEQFF. CDR3 coding DNA: TGTGCCAGCAGCAGGAGCGGGGGGACTTACAATGAGCAGTTCTTC. The whole variable domain, remainder taken from reference TRBV7-3 and TRBJ2-1, is GAGVSQTPSNKVTEKGKYVELRCDPISGHTALYWYRQSLGQGPEFLIYFQGTGAADDSGLPNDRFFAVRPEGSVSTLKIQRTERGDSAVYLCASSRSGGTYNEQFFGPGTRLTVL.

This clone was seen only once. V and J are TRBV9 and TRBJ1-3, with D unresolved. This CDR3 spans 17 amino acids. CDR1 is SGDLS, CDR2 YYNGEE, per germline. Between the trimmed V and J ends, which lost 4 bases and 2 bases, there was a span of 19 bases. CDR3 in amino acids: CASSPSVRGGAGNTIYF. CDR3 nucleotide sequence: TGTGCCAGCAGCCCCTCGGTGCGCGGAGGTGCTGGAAACACCATATATTTT.

V gene TRBV13 combines with J gene TRBJ2-5; 7 bases map to TRBD2. In germline, CDR1 is PRHDT, CDR2 FYEKMQ (reference sequence). After removal of 2 bases from V and 5 bases from J, the junction contained 5 bases not matched to a gene. CDR3 size: 14 residues. CDR3 residues: CASSLRSGGETQYF. CDR3 nucleotides: TGTGCCAGCAGCTTAAGATCGGGGGGTGAGACCCAGTACTTC.

DNA for the CDR3: TGCGCCAGCAGCCCGCAGGGGGAAGAGACCCAGTACTTC. Its translation: CASSPQGEETQYF. This chain connects TRBV5-1 to TRBJ2-5, with 7 nucleotides matching TRBD1. V shed 4 bases, J shed 3 bases, and the junction held 3 bases outside the gene matches. Germline V gene data show CDR1 as SGHRS and CDR2 as YFSETQ. This CDR3 region has 13 residues.

The chain recombines TRBV19 with TRBJ2-7; 7 bases are shared with TRBD2. The CDR3 runs to 14 residues. J gave up 3 bases and V 4 bases, and 6 bases lay outside the gene matches. Germline lookup yields CDR1 LNHDA and CDR2 SQIVND (reference sequence). CDR3 in amino acids: CASSRRGGNYEQYF. For the CDR3, the DNA is TGTGCCAGTAGTAGGCGGGGAGGGAACTACGAGCAGTACTTC. The full variable domain, its missing parts supplied by reference TRBV19 and TRBJ2-7, is DGGITQSPKYLFRKEGQNVTLSCEQNLNHDAMYWYRQDPGQGLRLIYYSQIVNDFQKGDIAEGYSVSREKKESFPLTVTSAQKNPTAFYLCASSRRGGNYEQYFGPGTRLTVT.

The chain is built from TRBV29-1 and TRBJ2-7, with 12 positions matching TRBD1. The CDR3 contains 14 residues. CDR1 and CDR2 (germline): SQVTM, ANQGSEA. Trimming cost V 5 bases and J 6 bases; bases outside gene matches: 8. The CDR3 reads CSVQGQGAFREQYF. Written as DNA, the CDR3 is TGCAGCGTTCAGGGACAGGGGGCTTTTCGCGAGCAGTACTTC.

V and J are TRBV11-2 and TRBJ1-2, with unresolved D. In germline, CDR1 is SGHAT, CDR2 FQNNGV. The CDR3 sequence is 14 residues long. Trimming cost V 0 bases and J 3 bases, with 8 bases left between them. The CDR3 DNA follows: TGTGCCAGCAGCTTAGAGGAGGGTCACTATGGCTACACCTTC. It is translated as CASSLEEGHYGYTF.

The chain links TRBV12-5 to TRBJ1-1; D might be TRBD1 (5 bases). CDR1 and CDR2 (germline): LGHNT, FRNRAP. V lost 2 bases to trimming and J lost 10 bases, with 14 bases between them. There are 13 residues in the CDR3. The CDR3 region is CASGLIPREGAFF. CDR3 DNA sequence: TGTGCTAGTGGTTTGATACCCAGGGAGGGAGCTTTCTTT.

The rearrangement links TRBV7-2 to TRBJ2-1; TRBD1 matches 8 bases. Losses at the gene ends were 0 bases for V and 8 bases for J; bases not matched to a gene: 9. The CDR3 is 16 amino acids. Germline assignment: CDR1 SGHTA and CDR2 FQGNSA. This CDR3 reads CASSLAPGQDLYEQFF. CDR3 DNA sequence: TGTGCCAGCAGCTTAGCCCCGGGACAGGATCTTTATGAGCAGTTCTTC. Filled out from reference TRBV7-2 and TRBJ2-1, the complete variable domain reads GAGVSQSPSNKVTEKGKDVELRCDPISGHTALYWYRQSLGQGLEFLIYFQGNSAPDKSGLPSDRFSAERTGGSVSTLTIQRTQQEDSAVYLCASSLAPGQDLYEQFFGPGTRLTVL.

The chain recombines TRBV9 with TRBJ2-7, with TRBD1 matching over 8 bases. This CDR3 comprises 14 residues. With V trimmed by 4 bases and J by 13 bases, 16 bases remained unmatched. CDR1 and CDR2 from the germline V gene are SGDLS and YYNGEE. The CDR3, as DNA: TGTGCCAGCAGCCCCGGGGACAGGCCTATCCCGCTTTACTTC. Its translation: CASSPGDRPIPLYF. Full variable domain (remainder filled in from reference TRBV9 and TRBJ2-7): DSGVTQTPKHLITATGQRVTLRCSPRSGDLSVYWYQQSLDQGLQFLIQYYNGEERAKGNILERFSAQQFPDLHSELNLSSLELGDSALYFCASSPGDRPIPLYFGPGTRLTVT.

The CDR3: CASSNNGGVTEAFF. The CDR3 DNA reads TGTGCCAGCAGCAATAACGGGGGGGTTACTGAAGCTTTCTTT. The chain joins TRBV28 to TRBJ1-1; weak D call: TRBD1 (5 bases). Per the germline V gene, CDR1 is MDHEN and CDR2 is SYDVKM. Trimming removed 6 bases at V and 5 bases at J, with 16 bases between. The CDR3 is made up of 14 amino acids.

The chain links TRBV13 to TRBJ2-3; 8 nucleotides match TRBD2. This CDR3 contains 16 residues. CDR1 is PRHDT, CDR2 FYEKMQ, per germline (reference sequence). The V and J ends lost 3 bases and 2 bases, in that order; junction bases with no gene match: 7. This chain's CDR3 is CASSFGGAALTDTQYF. The CDR3 DNA is TGTGCCAGCAGCTTCGGGGGGGCTGCACTCACAGATACGCAGTATTTT.

V and J are TRBV7-9 and TRBJ2-1, with 8 positions matching TRBD1. Germline V gives CDR1 SEHNR, CDR2 FQNEAQ (reference sequence). The CDR3 extends over 17 amino acids. Trimming took 3 bases from V and 2 from J; bases not matched to a gene: 9. The CDR3 sequence: CASSFPPGQGAYNEQFF. CDR3 DNA sequence: TGTGCCAGCAGCTTTCCACCAGGACAGGGAGCCTACAATGAGCAGTTCTTC.

V gene TRBV7-2 combines with J gene TRBJ2-7; a weak D match, TRBD1 (6 bases). The CDR3 spans 14 residues. Germline assignment: CDR1 SGHTA and CDR2 FQGNSA. V shed 5 bases and J shed 4 bases, with 15 bases lying between them. The CDR3 loop reads CASSLQGPGYEQYF. CDR3 nucleotides: TGTGCCAGCAGCCTACAGGGACCAGGGTACGAGCAGTACTTC.

The chain's CDR3 is CASSLDIEETQYF. The CDR3 DNA follows: TGTGCCAGCAGCTTAGATATCGAAGAGACCCAGTACTTC. The V and J genes are TRBV7-6 and TRBJ2-5; no clear D gene. This CDR3 contains 13 residues. V lost 1 base and J 3 bases, leaving 6 bases between the germline ends. The germline V gene encodes CDR1 SGHVS and CDR2 FNYEAQ.

The chain uses TRBV25-1 and TRBJ2-1; maybe TRBD1 (7 bases). Germline V gives CDR1 MGHDK, CDR2 SYGVNS. Trimming left V 3 bases short and J 7 bases short, with 16 bases between. The length of the CDR3 is 15 residues. CDR3 bases: TGTGCCAGCAGTGAGTCAGGGGGGCTGGGGAATGAGCAGTTCTTC. It specifies CASSESGGLGNEQFF.

V and J are TRBV5-4 and TRBJ1-1; D perhaps matches TRBD1 (6 bases). The CDR3 is made up of 15 amino acids. Germline CDR1 is SGHNT and CDR2 is YYREEE (reference sequence). Trimming shortened V by 3 bases and J by 4 bases, and 16 bases separated the two germline ends. The chain's CDR3 is CASSSLQGGGTEAFF. In DNA form, the CDR3 reads TGTGCCAGCAGCTCCCTCCAAGGGGGTGGCACTGAAGCTTTCTTT.

The V and J genes are TRBV27 and TRBJ2-7; TRBD1 matches 9 bases. V dropped 6 bases and J dropped 2; count of bases not matched to a gene: 11. This CDR3 contains 16 residues. CDR1 and CDR2 (germline): MNHEY, SMNVEV (reference sequence). The CDR3 region has the DNA TGTGCCAGCAGCCCAGACGCGGGACAGGGCGCCTACGAGCAGTACTTC. This sequence encodes CASSPDAGQGAYEQYF.

This sequence joins TRBV30 and TRBJ1-2, with D tentatively TRBD1 (5 bases). This CDR3 is built from 15 residues. Trimming removed 0 bases at V and 4 bases at J, with 15 bases between. Germline loops: CDR1 GTSNPN, CDR2 SVGIG (reference sequence). The CDR3 is CAWSVAGLGGYGYTF. CDR3 bases: TGTGCCTGGAGTGTAGCAGGCTTGGGGGGCTATGGCTACACCTTC.